This TCR beta chain was captured by sequencing in a study of Ad26.COV2.S vaccination and SARS-CoV-2 variants. Looked up from germline, CDR1 is SGHAT and CDR2 is FQNNGV. This CDR3 has 13 amino acids. With 2 bases clipped from V and 4 bases from J, the junction kept 1 base outside the gene matches. The repertoire was sequenced with immunoSEQ multiplex PCR; TCRdb's copy has only in-frame clones and lacks some. This table has 150,000 to 200,000 clones, 87% appearing once. As for this clone: The antigen is not known.

Findings and caveats of the study: Using TCR breadth and depth analyses may have led to underestimated total T cell responses. People given the vaccine had a wider spike-specific TCR breadth than placebo recipients did. Reported post-vaccination CD8+ and CD4+ T cell responses to spike showed substantial breadth.

The TCR was taken from a human donor who had recovered from COVID-19. Sequenced material: peripheral blood, taken after recovery from COVID-19. The chain joins TRBV11-2 to TRBJ1-2; 7 positions agree with TRBD1. This CDR3 reads CASSLNRGYGYTF. In DNA, the CDR3 is TGTGCCAGCAGCTTAAACAGGGGCTATGGCTACACCTTC.